A selection of T cell receptor beta chains follows, all from one sample in a study of response to subunit inactivated influenza vaccine. TCRdb called the RT-PCR reads again in MiXCR, with one record for every CDR3 protein. The sample yields hundreds of thousands of distinct CDR3 sequences, about 7.6% seen once. The source was PBMCs from blood, collected less than 30 months after vaccination. These receptor sequences come from a man aged 50-75 years who received an inactivated influenza vaccine. Each CDR3 is given with its conserved first and last residue. Fields, in order: clone size, V gene, CDR3 length, J gene, CDR3 protein. Expanded clones get a size class; other rows say once, few or many, or leave the size out.

>many|TRBV29-1|15|TRBJ2-2
CSARSGTVNTGELFF
>NA|TRBV19|12|TRBJ2-1
CAIQTRYNEQFF
>many|TRBV14|18|TRBJ1-5
CASSQERTRLSPNQPQHF
>few|TRBV20-1|13|TRBJ2-5
CSARDQKGVTQYF
>many|TRBV20-1|15|TRBJ1-1
CSARGLGGAGTEAFF
>few|TRBV4-2|14|TRBJ2-7
CASSPGTGPDEQYF
>many|TRBV28|13|TRBJ1-5
CASSWGRAQPQHF
>many|TRBV6-2/TRBV6-3|15|TRBJ2-3
CASSYAQSTSGTQYF
>many|TRBV12-3/TRBV12-4|15|TRBJ1-1
CASSLPYRGGTEAFF
>NA|TRBV4-1|16|TRBJ2-1
CASSQEPGSSYNEQFF
>few|TRBV4-3|15|TRBJ1-1
CASSQDSSGNTEAFF
>many|TRBV12-3/TRBV12-4|16|TRBJ1-3
CASSPWDRVSGNTIYF
>NA|TRBV27|15|TRBJ2-3
CASSLSTGGWYTQYF
>NA|TRBV5-1|15|TRBJ2-1
CASSLDRFPYNEQFF
>few|TRBV6-5|15|TRBJ2-5
CASSYAGAFQETQYF
>few|TRBV6-1|14|TRBJ1-4
CASGRFVPNEKLFF
>few|TRBV5-6|16|TRBJ1-2
CASSKLDRATYYGYTF
>few|TRBV11-2|16|TRBJ2-3
CASSLQRGGLADTQYF
>many|TRBV7-9|14|TRBJ1-1
CASSLLSGDTEAFF
>few|TRBV12-3/TRBV12-4|14|TRBJ2-3
CASSFSGGSDTQYF
>many|TRBV2|14|TRBJ2-7
CASLWADRAYEQYF
>NA|TRBV27|11|TRBJ2-3
CASRSAGTQYF
>NA|TRBV20-1|16|TRBJ2-5
CCARDLGGGTQETQYF
>NA|TRBV3-1|13|TRBJ2-3
CASSQGLPGLQYF
>once|TRBV18|16|TRBJ2-7
CASSPSSPLYSYEQYF
>many|TRBV10-3|13|TRBJ1-2
CAITATGMSGYTF
>few|TRBV3-1|13|TRBJ1-1
CASSFGDRPEAFF
>many|TRBV12-3/TRBV12-4|13|TRBJ1-2
CASSLSWQQGYTF
>NA|TRBV5-5|16|TRBJ2-1
CASSLGQVFPFDEQFF
>few|TRBV28|18|TRBJ2-6
CASRPDRGFYSGANVLTF
>NA|TRBV29-1|15|TRBJ1-5
CSVGQGGNSNQPQHF
>few|TRBV28|16|TRBJ2-6
CASSKTSGAGANVLTF
>NA|TRBV3-1|15|TRBJ1-2
CASSQGPGANYGYTF
>NA|TRBV18|15|TRBJ1-1
CASSPFQGMNTEAFF
>few|TRBV19|15|TRBJ2-2
CASRQTGGNTGELFF
>NA|TRBV4-1|14|TRBJ2-4
CASSPGTAKNIQYF
>few|TRBV20-1|16|TRBJ2-1
CSASRSGGSSYNEQFF
>NA|TRBV19|14|TRBJ2-2
CASSSQRTTGELFF
>few|TRBV6-5|18|TRBJ2-7
CASSYSGRPYRTAYEQYF
>NA|TRBV9|15|TRBJ2-2
CASSASLGGTGELFF
>NA|TRBV7-2|14|TRBJ2-3
CASKQALPTDTQYF
>few|TRBV6-1|16|TRBJ2-7
CASSTGRTRLGDEQYF
>many|TRBV10-3|15|TRBJ2-2
CAISGLAGGPGELFF
>few|TRBV19|14|TRBJ1-1
CASSIKTDGTEAFF
>NA|TRBV28|13|TRBJ1-4
CASQGGRYEKLFF
>NA|TRBV7-2|15|TRBJ2-1
CASSRGDLSYNEQFF
>many|TRBV12-3/TRBV12-4|11|TRBJ1-5
CASSWGGPQHF
>NA|TRBV29-1|13|TRBJ1-2
CSAAQDRGYGYTF
>few|TRBV5-1|12|TRBJ1-2
CASSYTGHGYTF
>few|TRBV28|15|TRBJ2-5
CASRGRGGGQETQYF
>many|TRBV5-1|14|TRBJ2-2
CASSRIGLTGELFF
>NA|TRBV18|13|TRBJ2-7
CASSPLTDAEQYF
>few|TRBV20-1|16|TRBJ1-5
CSALDAGQGGNQPQHF
>NA|TRBV24-1|14|TRBJ2-7
CATSDRDATYEQYF
>NA|TRBV28|17|TRBJ2-7
CASSPPLGTPLSYEQYF
>few|TRBV24-1|15|TRBJ2-5
CATSDLTEYQETQYF
>few|TRBV18|16|TRBJ2-3
CASSPLGADNTDTQYF
>few|TRBV7-2|14|TRBJ2-1
CASRLAGAHNEQFF